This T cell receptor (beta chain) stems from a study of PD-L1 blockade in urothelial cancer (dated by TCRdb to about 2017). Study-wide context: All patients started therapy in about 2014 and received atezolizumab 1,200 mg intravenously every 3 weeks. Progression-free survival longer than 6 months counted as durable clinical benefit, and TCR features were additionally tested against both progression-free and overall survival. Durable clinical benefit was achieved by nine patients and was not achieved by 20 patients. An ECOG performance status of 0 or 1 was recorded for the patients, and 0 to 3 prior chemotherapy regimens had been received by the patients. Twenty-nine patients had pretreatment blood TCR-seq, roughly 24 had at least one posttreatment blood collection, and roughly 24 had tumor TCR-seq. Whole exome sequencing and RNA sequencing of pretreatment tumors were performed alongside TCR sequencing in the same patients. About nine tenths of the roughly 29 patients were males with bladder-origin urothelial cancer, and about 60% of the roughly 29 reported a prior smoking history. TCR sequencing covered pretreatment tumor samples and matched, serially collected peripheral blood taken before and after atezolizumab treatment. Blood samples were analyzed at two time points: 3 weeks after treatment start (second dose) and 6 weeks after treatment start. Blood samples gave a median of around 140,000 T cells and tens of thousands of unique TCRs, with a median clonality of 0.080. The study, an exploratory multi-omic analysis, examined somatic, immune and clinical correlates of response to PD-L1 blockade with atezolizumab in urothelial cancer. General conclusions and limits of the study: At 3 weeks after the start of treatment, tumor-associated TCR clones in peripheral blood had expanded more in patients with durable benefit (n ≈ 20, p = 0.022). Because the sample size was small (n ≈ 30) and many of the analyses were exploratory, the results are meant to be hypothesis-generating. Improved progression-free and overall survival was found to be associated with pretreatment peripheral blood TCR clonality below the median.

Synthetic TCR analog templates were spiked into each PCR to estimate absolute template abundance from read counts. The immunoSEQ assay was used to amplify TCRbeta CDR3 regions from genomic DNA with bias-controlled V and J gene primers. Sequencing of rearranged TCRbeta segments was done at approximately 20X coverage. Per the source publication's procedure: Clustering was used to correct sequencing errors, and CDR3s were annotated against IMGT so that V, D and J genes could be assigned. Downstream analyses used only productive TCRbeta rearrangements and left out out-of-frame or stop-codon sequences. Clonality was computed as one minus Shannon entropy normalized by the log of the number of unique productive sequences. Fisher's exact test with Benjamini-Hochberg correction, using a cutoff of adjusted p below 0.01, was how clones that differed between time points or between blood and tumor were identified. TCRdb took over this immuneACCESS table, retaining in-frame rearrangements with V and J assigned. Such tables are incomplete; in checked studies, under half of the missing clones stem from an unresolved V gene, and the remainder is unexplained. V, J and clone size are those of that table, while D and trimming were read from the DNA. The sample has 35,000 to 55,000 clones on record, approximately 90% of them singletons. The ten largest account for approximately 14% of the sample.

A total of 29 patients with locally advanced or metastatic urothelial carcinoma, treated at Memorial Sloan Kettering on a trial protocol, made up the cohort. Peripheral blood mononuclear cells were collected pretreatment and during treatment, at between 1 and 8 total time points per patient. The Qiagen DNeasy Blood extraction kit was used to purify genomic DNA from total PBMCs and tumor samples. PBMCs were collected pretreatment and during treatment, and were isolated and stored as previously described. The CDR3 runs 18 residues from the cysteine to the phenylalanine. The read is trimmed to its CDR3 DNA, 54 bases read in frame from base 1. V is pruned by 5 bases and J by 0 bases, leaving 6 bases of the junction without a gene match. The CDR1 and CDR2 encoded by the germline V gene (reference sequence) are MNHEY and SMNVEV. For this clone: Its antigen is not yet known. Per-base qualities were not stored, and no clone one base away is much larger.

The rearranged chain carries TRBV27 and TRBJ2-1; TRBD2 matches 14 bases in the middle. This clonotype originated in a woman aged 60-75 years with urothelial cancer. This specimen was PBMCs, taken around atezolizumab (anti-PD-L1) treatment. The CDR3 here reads CASSPLGLAGGSYNEQFF. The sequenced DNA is TGTGCCAGCAGTCCGCTCGGACTAGCGGGAGGCTCCTACAATGAGCAGTTCTTC.